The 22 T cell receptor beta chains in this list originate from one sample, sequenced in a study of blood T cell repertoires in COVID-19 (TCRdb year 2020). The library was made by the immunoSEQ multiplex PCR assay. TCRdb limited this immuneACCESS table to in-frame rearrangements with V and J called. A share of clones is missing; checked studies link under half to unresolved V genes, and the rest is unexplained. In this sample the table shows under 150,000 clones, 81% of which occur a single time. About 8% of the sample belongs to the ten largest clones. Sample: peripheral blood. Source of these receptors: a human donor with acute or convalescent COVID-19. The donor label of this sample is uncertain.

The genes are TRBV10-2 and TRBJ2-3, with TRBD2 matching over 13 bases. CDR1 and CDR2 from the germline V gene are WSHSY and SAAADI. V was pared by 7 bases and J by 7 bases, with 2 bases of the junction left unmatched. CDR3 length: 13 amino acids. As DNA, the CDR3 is TGCGCCAGCAAGGGACTAGCGGGGTATACGCAGTATTTT. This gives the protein CASKGLAGYTQYF.

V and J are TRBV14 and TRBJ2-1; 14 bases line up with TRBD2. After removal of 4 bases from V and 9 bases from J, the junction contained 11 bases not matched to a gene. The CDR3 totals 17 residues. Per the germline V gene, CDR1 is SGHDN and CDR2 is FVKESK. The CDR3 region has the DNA TGTGCCAGCAGCCGAACCCGGACTAGCGGGGGGCTAGGTGAGCAGTTCTTC. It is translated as CASSRTRTSGGLGEQFF.

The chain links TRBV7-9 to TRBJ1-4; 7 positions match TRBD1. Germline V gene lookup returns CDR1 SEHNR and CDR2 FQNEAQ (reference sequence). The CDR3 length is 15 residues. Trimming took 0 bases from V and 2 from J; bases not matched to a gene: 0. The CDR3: CASSLAGGTNEKLFF. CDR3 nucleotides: TGTGCCAGCAGCTTAGCAGGGGGCACTAATGAAAAACTGTTTTTT. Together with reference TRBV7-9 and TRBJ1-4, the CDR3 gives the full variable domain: DTGVSQNPRHKITKRGQNVTFRCDPISEHNRLYWYRQTLGQGPEFLTYFQNEAQLEKSRLLSDRFSAERPKGSFSTLEIQRTEQGDSAMYLCASSLAGGTNEKLFFGSGTQLSVL.

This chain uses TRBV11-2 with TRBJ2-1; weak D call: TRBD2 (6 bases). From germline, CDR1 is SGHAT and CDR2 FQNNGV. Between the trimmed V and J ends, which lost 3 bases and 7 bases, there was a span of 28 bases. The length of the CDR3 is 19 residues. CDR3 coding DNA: TGTGCCAGCAGCTTCCCACATCTTGGAGGGACTGGTAAGGGGAATGAGCAGTTCTTC. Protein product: CASSFPHLGGTGKGNEQFF.

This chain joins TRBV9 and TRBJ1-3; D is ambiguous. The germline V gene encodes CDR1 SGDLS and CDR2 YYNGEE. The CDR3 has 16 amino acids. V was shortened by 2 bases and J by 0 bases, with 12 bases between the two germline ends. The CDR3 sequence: CASSVTVAGSGNTIYF. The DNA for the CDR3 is TGTGCCAGCAGCGTGACCGTCGCGGGCTCTGGAAACACCATATATTTT.

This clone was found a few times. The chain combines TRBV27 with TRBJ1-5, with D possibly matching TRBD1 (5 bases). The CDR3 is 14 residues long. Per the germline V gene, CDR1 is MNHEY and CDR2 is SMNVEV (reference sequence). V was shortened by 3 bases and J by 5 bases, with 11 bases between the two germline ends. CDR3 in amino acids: CASSLAGFDQPQHF. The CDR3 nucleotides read TGTGCCAGCAGTTTGGCAGGGTTTGATCAGCCCCAGCATTTT.

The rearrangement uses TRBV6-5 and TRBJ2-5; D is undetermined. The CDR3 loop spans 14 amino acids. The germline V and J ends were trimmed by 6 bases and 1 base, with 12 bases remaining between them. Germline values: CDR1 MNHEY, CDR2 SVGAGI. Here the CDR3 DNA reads TGTGCCAGCAGGAACGGCGGCCTCCAAGAGACCCAGTACTTC. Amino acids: CASRNGGLQETQYF.

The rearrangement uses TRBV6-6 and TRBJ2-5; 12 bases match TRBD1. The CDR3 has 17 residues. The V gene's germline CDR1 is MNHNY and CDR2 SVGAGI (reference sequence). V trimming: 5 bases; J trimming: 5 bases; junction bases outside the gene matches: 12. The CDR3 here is CASSPPQGTGGFETQYF. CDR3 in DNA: TGTGCCAGCAGTCCCCCGCAAGGGACAGGGGGCTTCGAGACCCAGTACTTC.

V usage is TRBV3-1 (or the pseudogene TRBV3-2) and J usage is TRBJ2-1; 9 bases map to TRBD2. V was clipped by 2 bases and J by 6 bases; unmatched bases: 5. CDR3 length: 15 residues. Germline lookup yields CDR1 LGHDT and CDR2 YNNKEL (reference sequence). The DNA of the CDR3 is TGTGCCAGCAGCCAACCGGGACTAGCCTCCAATGAGCAGTTCTTC. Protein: CASSQPGLASNEQFF.

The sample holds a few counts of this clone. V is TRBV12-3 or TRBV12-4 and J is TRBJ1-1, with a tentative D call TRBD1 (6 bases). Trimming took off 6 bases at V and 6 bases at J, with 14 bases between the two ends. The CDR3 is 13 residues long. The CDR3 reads CASSRGGAPEAFF. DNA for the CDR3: TGTGCCAGCAGCCGAGGGGGGGCGCCTGAAGCTTTCTTT.

The CDR3 nucleotides are TGTGCCAGTAGTATGGTCCACATGAACACTGAAGCTTTCTTT. It codes for CASSMVHMNTEAFF. The chain links TRBV19 to TRBJ1-1; no reliable D call. Trimming took 3 bases from V and 0 from J, leaving 8 bases between them. The germline V gene has CDR1 LNHDA and CDR2 SQIVND (reference sequence). The CDR3 has 14 residues.

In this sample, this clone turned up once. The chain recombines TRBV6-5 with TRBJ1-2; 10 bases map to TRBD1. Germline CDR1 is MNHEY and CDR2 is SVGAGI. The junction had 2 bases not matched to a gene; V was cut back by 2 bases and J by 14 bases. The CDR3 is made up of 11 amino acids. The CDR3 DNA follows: TGTGCCAGCAGTTACGGGACAGGGGTAACCTTC. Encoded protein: CASSYGTGVTF.

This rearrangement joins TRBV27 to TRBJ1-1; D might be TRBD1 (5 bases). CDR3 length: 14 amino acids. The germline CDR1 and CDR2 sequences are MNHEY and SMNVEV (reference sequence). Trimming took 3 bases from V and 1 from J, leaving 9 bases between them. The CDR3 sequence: CASSLRGGNTEAFF. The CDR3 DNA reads TGTGCCAGCAGTTTGAGGGGAGGGAACACTGAAGCTTTCTTT.

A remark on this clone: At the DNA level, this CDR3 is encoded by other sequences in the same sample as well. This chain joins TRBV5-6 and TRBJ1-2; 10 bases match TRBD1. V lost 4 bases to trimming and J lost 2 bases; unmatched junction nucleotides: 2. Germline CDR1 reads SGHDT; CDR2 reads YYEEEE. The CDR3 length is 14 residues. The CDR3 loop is CASSLGQGNYGYTF. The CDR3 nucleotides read TGTGCCAGCAGCCTGGGACAGGGGAACTATGGCTACACCTTC.

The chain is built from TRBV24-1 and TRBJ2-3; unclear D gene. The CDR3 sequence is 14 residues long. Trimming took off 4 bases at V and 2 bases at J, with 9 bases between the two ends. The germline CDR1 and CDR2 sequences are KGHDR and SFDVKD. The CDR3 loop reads CATSDRSHTDTQYF. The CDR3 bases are TGTGCCACCAGTGACAGGTCCCACACAGATACGCAGTATTTT.

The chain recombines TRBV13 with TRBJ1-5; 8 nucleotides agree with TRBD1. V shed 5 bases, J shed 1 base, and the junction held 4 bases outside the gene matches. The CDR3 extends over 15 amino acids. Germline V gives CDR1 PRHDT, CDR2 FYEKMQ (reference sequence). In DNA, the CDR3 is TGTGCCAGCAGCACCCGGGACAGGAGCAATCAGCCCCAGCATTTT. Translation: CASSTRDRSNQPQHF.

The CDR3 nucleotides are TGTGCCAGCAGCCAAGATCGTCCCGCCAGGGGGCATGGCTACACCTTC. Translation gives CASSQDRPARGHGYTF. The V and J genes are TRBV4-2 and TRBJ1-2; 8 bases agree with TRBD1. J gave up 6 bases and V 0 bases, and 9 bases lay outside the gene matches. Germline loops: CDR1 LGHNA, CDR2 YNFKEQ. This CDR3 is built from 16 residues.

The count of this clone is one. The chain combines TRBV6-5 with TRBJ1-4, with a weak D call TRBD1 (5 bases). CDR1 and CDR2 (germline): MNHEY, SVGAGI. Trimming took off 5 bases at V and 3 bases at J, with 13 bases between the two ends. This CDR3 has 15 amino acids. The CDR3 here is CASSNRGMANEKLFF. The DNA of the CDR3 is TGTGCCAGCAGTAACCGGGGGATGGCTAATGAAAAACTGTTTTTT.

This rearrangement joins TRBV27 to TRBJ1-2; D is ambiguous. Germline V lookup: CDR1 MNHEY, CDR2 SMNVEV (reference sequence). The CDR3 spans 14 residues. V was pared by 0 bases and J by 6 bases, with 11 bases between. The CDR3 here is CASSLSGGSHGYTF. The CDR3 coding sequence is TGTGCCAGCAGTTTATCAGGAGGGTCTCATGGCTACACCTTC.

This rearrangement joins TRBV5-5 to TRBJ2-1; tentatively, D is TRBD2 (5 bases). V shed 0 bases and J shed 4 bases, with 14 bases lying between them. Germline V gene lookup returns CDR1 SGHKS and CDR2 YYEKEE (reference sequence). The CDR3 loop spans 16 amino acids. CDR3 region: CASSLASGYQYNEQFF. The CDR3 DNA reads TGTGCCAGCAGCTTGGCGTCGGGATACCAATACAATGAGCAGTTCTTC.

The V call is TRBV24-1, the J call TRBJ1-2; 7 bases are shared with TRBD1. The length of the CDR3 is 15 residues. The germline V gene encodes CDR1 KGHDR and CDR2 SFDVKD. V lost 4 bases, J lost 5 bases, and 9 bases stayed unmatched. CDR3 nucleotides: TGTGCCACCAGTGACCCCGACAGGGACAAATATGGCTACACCTTC. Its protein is CATSDPDRDKYGYTF.

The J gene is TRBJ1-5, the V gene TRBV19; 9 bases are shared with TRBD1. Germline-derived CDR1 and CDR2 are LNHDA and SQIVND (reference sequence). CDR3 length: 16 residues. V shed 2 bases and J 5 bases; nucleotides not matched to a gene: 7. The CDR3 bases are TGTGCCAGTAGTATACCCGGGACAGGGATGGATCAGCCCCAGCATTTT. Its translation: CASSIPGTGMDQPQHF.